This passage covers 25 T cell receptor beta chains from one sample sequenced in a study of blood T cell repertoires in COVID-19. Only in-frame clones appear in the TCRdb table, and some are missing; sequencing was by immunoSEQ multiplex PCR. The sample includes over 120,000 clones, about nine tenths seen only once; the top ten take roughly 1.6%. The specimen was peripheral blood. These receptors all stem from a human donor in a cohort sampled during active COVID-19.

This clone was picked up one time. This chain links TRBV5-4 with TRBJ2-2; 7 positions agree with TRBD2. After removal of 3 bases from V and 4 bases from J, the junction contained 15 bases not matched to a gene. This CDR3 has 18 amino acids. The germline gives CDR1 SGHNT, CDR2 YYREEE (reference sequence). CDR3 residues: CASSSRKRGGFSTGELFF. The CDR3 bases are TGTGCCAGCAGCTCGAGAAAGCGGGGTGGGTTTTCCACCGGGGAGCTGTTTTTT.

The chain joins TRBV4-2 to TRBJ2-7, with 9 bases identical to TRBD2. Trimming took 1 base from V and 0 from J; bases not matched to a gene: 4. The CDR3 runs 16 residues. Per the germline V gene, CDR1 is LGHNA and CDR2 is YNFKEQ. The chain's CDR3 is CASSQGLAGSSYEQYF. CDR3 nucleotide sequence: TGTGCCAGCAGCCAAGGGCTAGCGGGGAGCTCCTACGAGCAGTACTTC.

This chain links TRBV27 with TRBJ1-5, with D hard to call. Germline CDR1 reads MNHEY; CDR2 reads SMNVEV (reference sequence). The CDR3 sequence is 14 residues long. V lost 7 bases, J lost 5 bases, and 15 bases lay in between. The CDR3 sequence: CASTGGMFHQPQHF. In nucleotides, the CDR3 is TGTGCCAGCACCGGAGGCATGTTCCATCAGCCCCAGCATTTT.

The CDR3 DNA reads as TGTGCCAGCAGTTACCAGGCGGGACCTAACTATGGCTACACCTTC. Its translation: CASSYQAGPNYGYTF. The chain carries TRBV6-5 and TRBJ1-2; a weak D match, TRBD1 (5 bases). The CDR3 contains 15 residues. The V gene lost 2 bases and the J gene lost 0 bases, with 10 bases spanning the gap. The germline V gene has CDR1 MNHEY and CDR2 SVGAGI.

This chain links TRBV2 with TRBJ1-2, with TRBD1 matching 10 bases. V lost 6 bases, J lost 6 bases, and 1 base stayed unmatched. The CDR3 runs 12 residues. Germline values: CDR1 SNHLY, CDR2 FYNNEI. The CDR3 sequence: CASRDRGDGYTF. The CDR3, as DNA: TGTGCCAGCAGGGACAGGGGGGATGGCTACACCTTC.

The CDR3 is CSVTHLGSAYEQYF. CDR3 coding DNA: TGCAGCGTCACCCACCTTGGAAGCGCGTACGAGCAGTACTTC. This chain connects TRBV29-1 to TRBJ2-7; D gene uncertain. V was shortened by 6 bases and J by 4 bases, with 19 bases between the two germline ends. The germline V gene has CDR1 SQVTM and CDR2 ANQGSEA. The CDR3 loop spans 14 amino acids.

V is TRBV7-8 and J is TRBJ2-3; 9 nucleotides match TRBD2. Germline V gene lookup returns CDR1 SGHVS and CDR2 FQNEAQ. The CDR3 consists of 17 residues. Unmatched junction bases numbered 5, after V lost 1 base and J lost 0 bases. CDR3 sequence: CASSLEVSGGSTDTQYF. CDR3 nucleotides: TGTGCCAGCAGCTTAGAAGTGAGCGGGGGGAGCACAGATACGCAGTATTTT.

This clone has just a few counts. V gene TRBV5-1 combines with J gene TRBJ1-6; 9 nucleotides match TRBD1. This CDR3 has 16 residues. Germline CDR1 is SGHRS and CDR2 is YFSETQ. V lost 4 bases and J lost 7; bases outside the gene matches: 9. This chain's CDR3 is CASSLGLGQGNSPLHF. CDR3 coding DNA: TGCGCCAGCAGCCTGGGGTTGGGACAGGGAAATTCACCCCTCCACTTT.

This clone has only a few counts. The gene calls are TRBV4-2 and TRBJ2-5, with D possibly TRBD2 on 5 matching bases. V shed 4 bases and J shed 2 bases, with 5 bases lying between them. The CDR3 length is 12 residues. The germline V gene encodes CDR1 LGHNA and CDR2 YNFKEQ. The CDR3 region is CASSRTQETQYF. CDR3 sequence (DNA): TGTGCCAGCAGCCGGACTCAAGAGACCCAGTACTTC.

The chain combines TRBV19 with TRBJ1-6; D gene uncertain. The ends were cut back, 9 bases at V and 0 bases at J, with 12 bases in the middle. The CDR3 is made up of 15 amino acids. Germline CDR1 and CDR2: LNHDA and SQIVND (reference sequence). The CDR3 nucleotides read TGTGCCAGCCGAACGGGAAGCTCCTATAATTCACCCCTCCACTTT. It encodes CASRTGSSYNSPLHF.

This chain uses TRBV5-6 with TRBJ1-2; D not certain. The V gene's germline CDR1 is SGHDT and CDR2 YYEEEE. The V end lost 1 base, the J end lost 8 bases, and 15 bases lay between the germline ends. The CDR3 spans 14 residues. The CDR3 sequence: CASSLWSGGGGYTF. CDR3 coding DNA: TGTGCCAGCAGCTTGTGGTCAGGCGGAGGAGGCTACACCTTC.

The chain has TRBV6-6 and TRBJ2-1; D is ambiguous. Deletions cut 2 bases from V and 5 bases from J, with 4 bases between. The CDR3 is made up of 12 amino acids. Looked up from germline, CDR1 is MNHNY and CDR2 is SVGAGI (reference sequence). CDR3 sequence (DNA): TGTGCCAGCAGTTACGGAGACAATGAGCAGTTCTTC. It encodes CASSYGDNEQFF.

The V call is TRBV4-3, the J call TRBJ1-4; D is unclear. CDR1 and CDR2 from the germline V gene are LGHNA and YSLEER. The germline V and J ends were trimmed by 0 bases and 4 bases, with 9 bases remaining between them. The CDR3 has 15 residues. The CDR3 is CASSQDSLFNEKLFF. The CDR3 DNA follows: TGCGCCAGCAGCCAAGACTCACTCTTTAATGAAAAACTGTTTTTT.

The V gene is TRBV19, the J gene TRBJ2-3; D is unclear. CDR3 length equals 11 residues. CDR1 LNHDA and CDR2 SQIVND come from the germline V gene (reference sequence). The V and J ends lost 5 bases and 6 bases respectively, with 6 bases between them. The DNA of the CDR3 is TGTGCCAGTAGTTTCTATGATACGCAGTATTTT. Translated, it gives CASSFYDTQYF.

This clone was recorded once. This chain connects TRBV5-1 to TRBJ2-7; D remains unclear. V was clipped by 3 bases and J by 2 bases, with 9 bases between them. CDR1 is SGHRS and CDR2 is YFSETQ in the germline V gene. CDR3 length: 13 amino acids. Written as DNA, the CDR3 is TGCGCCAGCAGCTCAACACCGACCTACGAGCAGTACTTC. Protein: CASSSTPTYEQYF.

The chain links TRBV6-6 to TRBJ2-3; 12 nucleotides agree with TRBD1. The V gene end was trimmed by 5 bases and the J gene end by 2 bases; junction bases not matched to a gene: 17. Germline V lookup: CDR1 MNHNY, CDR2 SVGAGI (reference sequence). CDR3 length: 20 residues. CDR3 in DNA: TGTGCCAGCAGTCGCTCCGGGACAGGGGGCCGTTTTAACCCCACAGATACGCAGTATTTT. It translates to CASSRSGTGGRFNPTDTQYF.

This chain connects TRBV18 to TRBJ1-2; 8 nucleotides match TRBD1. The CDR3 is 14 residues long. V trimming: 3 bases; J trimming: 6 bases; junction bases outside the gene matches: 6. Germline CDR1 is KGHSH and CDR2 is LQKENI. The CDR3 region has the DNA TGTGCCAGCTCACCTGGGACAGGAGGGGATGGCTACACCTTC. As protein: CASSPGTGGDGYTF.

This sequence joins TRBV7-3 and TRBJ1-1; D ambiguous. Germline V gene sequence: CDR1 SGHTA, CDR2 FQGTGA. V shed 4 bases and J shed 5 bases, with 8 bases lying between them. CDR3 length: 12 residues. As DNA, the CDR3 is TGTGCCAGCAGCTCTGCCGGGACTGAAGCTTTCTTT. The encoded protein is CASSSAGTEAFF.

The V call is TRBV19, the J call TRBJ1-1; 8 nucleotides agree with TRBD1. Germline lookup yields CDR1 LNHDA and CDR2 SQIVND (reference sequence). The CDR3 runs 17 residues. V was pared by 6 bases and J by 0 bases, with 12 bases of the junction left unmatched. CDR3 bases: TGTGCCAGTAGGACATCGACAGGGGTCAATCTGAACACTGAAGCTTTCTTT. Translated: CASRTSTGVNLNTEAFF.

The chain couples TRBV11-2 to TRBJ2-5; 10 bases match TRBD2. The germline CDR1 and CDR2 sequences are SGHAT and FQNNGV. Germline trimming cut 5 bases from V and 5 bases from J; bases unmatched to any gene: 11. The CDR3 runs 16 residues. CDR3 in DNA: TGTGCCAGCAGCCCCGGGAGCGGGGGGGCCTGGGAGACCCAGTACTTC. Residues: CASSPGSGGAWETQYF.

In its sample, this clone was seen once. The chain employs TRBV4-3 and TRBJ2-7; no clear D gene. V was cut by 1 base and J by 2 bases, with 12 bases left in between. The V gene's germline CDR1 is LGHNA and CDR2 YSLEER. This CDR3 comprises 15 residues. The DNA of the CDR3 is TGCGCCAGCAGCCAAGTCTCGTCCGGTGCCTACGAGCAGTACTTC. Translating it yields CASSQVSSGAYEQYF.

The chain couples TRBV7-9 to TRBJ1-6; 7 nucleotides match TRBD1. Trimming removed 6 bases from V and 7 bases from J; junction bases left unmatched: 9. The CDR3 has 15 amino acids. Germline CDR1 and CDR2: SEHNR and FQNEAQ (reference sequence). The CDR3 loop is CASRSPGQRNSPLHF. The CDR3 DNA sequence: TGTGCCAGCAGATCTCCGGGACAGAGGAATTCACCCCTCCACTTT.

This clone was detected only once. This rearrangement joins TRBV2 to TRBJ1-1, with 8 bases lining up with TRBD1. The CDR3 sequence is 14 residues long. Unmatched junction bases numbered 11, after V lost 6 bases and J lost 8 bases. Looked up from germline, CDR1 is SNHLY and CDR2 is FYNNEI. Written as DNA, the CDR3 is TGTGCCAGCAGGGGACTACAGGGGGATCTAGAAGCTTTCTTT. It encodes CASRGLQGDLEAFF.

This chain uses TRBV19 with TRBJ2-5, with 9 positions matching TRBD2. The CDR3 totals 16 residues. V lost 6 bases, J lost 0 bases, and 8 bases stayed unmatched. Germline CDR1 and CDR2: LNHDA and SQIVND (reference sequence). CDR3 bases: TGTGCCAGTAGCCACCCTAGCGGGGTGTACCAAGAGACCCAGTACTTC. As protein: CASSHPSGVYQETQYF.

The V call is TRBV9, the J call TRBJ2-1; a weak D match, TRBD1 (6 bases). The CDR3 loop spans 16 amino acids. In germline, CDR1 is SGDLS, CDR2 YYNGEE. The V end lost 0 bases, the J end lost 2 bases, and 12 bases lay between the germline ends. The CDR3 DNA is TGTGCCAGCAGCGTAGGGTCGGGACAACCCTACAATGAGCAGTTCTTC. This gives the protein CASSVGSGQPYNEQFF.